The 31 T cell receptor beta chains listed next were all sequenced from one sample in a study of T cells in localized non-small cell lung cancer. Here immunoSEQ multiplex PCR was the method, and the copy in TCRdb shows in-frame clones only, minus some. This table holds approximately 2,000 clones, under 30% found once. The sample was lung tumor tissue, taken before any cancer treatment. The receptors derive from a female donor of 60 years or more with stage I lung adenocarcinoma.

This clone was detected a few times. The V and J genes are TRBV25-1 and TRBJ2-3; 7 bases match TRBD2. With V trimmed by 4 bases and J by 3 bases, 7 bases remained unmatched. Germline V CDR1 and CDR2: MGHDK, SYGVNS. The CDR3 sequence is 15 residues long. CDR3 loop: CASSGREWVTDTQYF. CDR3 nucleotide sequence: TGTGCCAGCAGTGGGCGGGAGTGGGTAACAGATACGCAGTATTTT.

In its sample, this clone is medium-sized. The CDR3 loop is CASSLSDGSGSAGTQYF. The CDR3 DNA is TGTGCCAGCAGCTTATCGGATGGTAGCGGGAGTGCGGGTACGCAGTATTTT. J is TRBJ2-3 and V is TRBV11-3; 9 bases fit TRBD2. Germline V gene sequence: CDR1 SGHNT, CDR2 YENEEA. The junction had 14 bases not matched to a gene; V was cut back by 2 bases and J by 8 bases. The CDR3 is 17 amino acids.

The sample holds a few counts of this clone. In DNA, the CDR3 is TGTGCCAGCAGCTTTTCTAGCGGGAGAGGCACAGATACGCAGTATTTT. Translating it yields CASSFSSGRGTDTQYF. This chain uses TRBV11-3 with TRBJ2-3; TRBD2 agrees at 10 bases. The CDR3 loop spans 16 amino acids. The germline gives CDR1 SGHNT, CDR2 YENEEA. V lost 3 bases and J lost 1; bases outside the gene matches: 4.

This clone was observed a handful of times. This chain uses TRBV6-8 with TRBJ1-5; D remains ambiguous. The CDR3 has 16 residues. The germline gives CDR1 MNHGY, CDR2 SAAAGT. The V end was cut by 2 bases, the J end by 0 bases, with 11 bases between. The CDR3 sequence: CASSYKGYYSNQPQHF. The CDR3 region has the DNA TGTGCCAGCAGTTACAAAGGGTACTATAGCAATCAGCCCCAGCATTTT.

Only a few counts were recorded for this clone. CDR3 bases: TGTGCCAGCAGCTTGGGGGGGTCAGGCATCTACAATGAGCAGTTCTTC. Residues: CASSLGGSGIYNEQFF. This chain uses TRBV11-3 with TRBJ2-1, with 7 bases identical to TRBD2. This CDR3 region has 16 residues. Germline V gene data show CDR1 as SGHNT and CDR2 as YENEEA. Trimming at V came to 3 bases and at J to 3 bases, leaving 8 bases not matched to a gene.

The genes are TRBV19 and TRBJ2-7; tentative D call: TRBD1 (5 bases). The CDR3 runs 14 residues. V lost 6 bases and J lost 3, with 15 bases in between. CDR1 is LNHDA, CDR2 SQIVND, per germline (reference sequence). DNA of the CDR3: TGTGCCAGTAGGAAGGACGCTAGGGGCTACGAGCAGTACTTC. Translating it yields CASRKDARGYEQYF.

The chain uses TRBV29-1 and TRBJ2-1; D is ambiguous. The CDR3 spans 17 residues. Trimming removed 0 bases at V and 3 bases at J, with 18 bases between. Looked up from germline, CDR1 is SQVTM and CDR2 is ANQGSEA. The CDR3 is CSVEDSGYRQNYNEQFF. The CDR3, as DNA: TGCAGCGTTGAAGATTCGGGCTACCGCCAAAACTACAATGAGCAGTTCTTC.

The genes are TRBV6-8 and TRBJ1-2; D might be TRBD1 (6 bases). This CDR3 is built from 19 residues. With 3 bases removed from V and 3 bases from J, the gap between germline ends came to 26 bases. Germline-derived CDR1 and CDR2 are MNHGY and SAAAGT. In DNA form, the CDR3 reads TGTGCCAGCAGTTATACGCCGTCGGGTAGGGGGATCAACTACTATGGCTACACCTTC. Translating gives CASSYTPSGRGINYYGYTF.

In its sample, this clone ranks as medium-sized (0.01 to 0.1%). This chain joins TRBV4-1 and TRBJ2-1; TRBD1 matches at 7 bases. The CDR3 runs 16 residues. The ends lost 7 bases at V and 6 bases at J; junction bases unmatched: 15. In germline, CDR1 is MGHRA, CDR2 YSYEKL. The CDR3 DNA reads as TGCGCCAGCACCCTAGGCCGCCCGGACAGGTTCAATGAGCAGTTCTTC. Its translation: CASTLGRPDRFNEQFF.

The sample holds a few counts of this clone. This sequence joins TRBV28 and TRBJ1-1; TRBD1 might be the D (6 bases). Germline CDR1 is MDHEN and CDR2 is SYDVKM. This CDR3 contains 16 residues. V was trimmed by 11 bases and J by 5 bases, leaving 27 bases between them. The CDR3 DNA sequence: TGTGCCGCGGTAGGCCAGGGGAGTCGTTTATGGACTGAAGCTTTCTTT. Translated, it gives CAAVGQGSRLWTEAFF.

The rearrangement joins TRBV9 to TRBJ2-5; perhaps TRBD1 as D (6 bases). The CDR3 is made up of 14 amino acids. Trimming removed 5 bases at V and 2 bases at J, with 13 bases between. Germline CDR1 reads SGDLS; CDR2 reads YYNGEE. The CDR3 loop is CASSEGTRQETQYF. The CDR3 DNA reads as TGTGCCAGCAGTGAAGGGACACGTCAAGAGACCCAGTACTTC.

This clone was seen only a few times. J is TRBJ2-1 and V is TRBV11-3; the match to TRBD2 covers 12 bases. CDR3 length equals 15 residues. The V and J ends lost 3 bases and 4 bases, in that order; junction bases with no gene match: 1. Germline V CDR1 and CDR2: SGHNT, YENEEA. The CDR3 DNA sequence: TGTGCCAGCAGCTTCCTAGCGGGAGGGTACAATGAGCAGTTCTTC. Translating gives CASSFLAGGYNEQFF.

This clone was observed a few times. V usage is TRBV7-5 and J usage is TRBJ2-7; TRBD2 is the table's D call, not checked against the DNA. TRBV7-5 is a known pseudogene. This CDR3 comprises 17 residues. In DNA form, the CDR3 reads TGTGCCAGCAGCTTAGTCACCAAGCGGGAGGCCTCCTACGAGCAGTACTTC. Amino acids: CASSLVTKREASYEQYF.

The gene calls are TRBV19 and TRBJ1-1, with a possible D match to TRBD1 (5 bases). This CDR3 has 13 residues. Germline loops: CDR1 LNHDA, CDR2 SQIVND (reference sequence). The V gene lost 4 bases and the J gene lost 10 bases, with 16 bases spanning the gap. CDR3: CASSTGTAGVAFF. The CDR3 nucleotides are TGTGCCAGTAGTACCGGGACGGCGGGAGTAGCTTTCTTT.

This clone was recorded a few times. The genes are TRBV12-5 and TRBJ2-7; D possibly corresponds to TRBD1 (5 bases). The CDR3 length is 14 residues. The germline CDR1 and CDR2 sequences are LGHNT and FRNRAP. V gave up 7 bases and J gave up 4 bases, with 17 bases separating them. DNA for the CDR3: TGTGCTAGTGCCGCAGACAGTCCAGCGTACGAGCAGTACTTC. This encodes CASAADSPAYEQYF. The full variable domain, its missing parts supplied by reference TRBV12-5 and TRBJ2-7, is DARVTQTPRHKVTEMGQEVTMRCQPILGHNTVFWYRQTMMQGLELLAYFRNRAPLDDSGMPKDRFSAEMPDATLATLKIQPSEPRDSAVYFCASAADSPAYEQYFGPGTRLTVT.

Sample share makes this clone medium-sized. The rearrangement joins TRBV6-8 to TRBJ2-7; D may be TRBD2 (6 bases). The length of the CDR3 is 14 residues. Germline V lookup: CDR1 MNHGY, CDR2 SAAAGT. Trimming left V 1 base short and J 0 bases short, with 7 bases between. The CDR3 DNA reads TGTGCCAGCAGTTACTTCGGGAGCTCCTACGAGCAGTACTTC. The encoded protein is CASSYFGSSYEQYF.

This clone has only a few counts. The V call is TRBV6-8, the J call TRBJ2-5, with 8 nucleotides matching TRBD2. The CDR3 consists of 15 residues. V shed 5 bases, J shed 5 bases, and the junction held 10 bases outside the gene matches. The V gene's germline CDR1 is MNHGY and CDR2 SAAAGT. The CDR3 nucleotides read TGTGCCAGCAGTATTACAGGACTAGCTGTTGAGACCCAGTACTTC. The encoded protein is CASSITGLAVETQYF.

The V call is TRBV18, the J call TRBJ1-1; tentatively, D is TRBD1 (5 bases). V lost 3 bases to trimming and J lost 1 base, with 15 bases between them. CDR1 KGHSH and CDR2 LQKENI come from the germline V gene. CDR3 length: 16 residues. The CDR3: CASSPYEGTSNTEAFF. CDR3 nucleotides: TGTGCCAGCTCACCTTACGAGGGGACTTCGAACACTGAAGCTTTCTTT.

In this sample, this clone turned up a few times. This chain uses TRBV11-3 with TRBJ2-5; D possibly corresponds to TRBD1 (6 bases). The CDR3 is made up of 17 amino acids. V lost 2 bases, J lost 1 base, and 17 bases lay in between. Germline CDR1 SGHNT, CDR2 YENEEA. In DNA, the CDR3 is TGTGCCAGCAGCTTATCGCGACGTTGGACAGCCCAAGAGACCCAGTACTTC. Amino acids: CASSLSRRWTAQETQYF.

This clone is medium-sized (0.01 to 0.1%) by share. The chain carries TRBV6-8 and TRBJ2-7; TRBD1 aligns across 8 bases. Germline V gene sequence: CDR1 MNHGY, CDR2 SAAAGT. The CDR3 runs to 15 residues. V shed 7 bases, J shed 3 bases, and the junction held 11 bases outside the gene matches. CDR3 nucleotide sequence: TGTGCCAGCATCGGGACAGGCAAAGCCAACTACGAGCAGTACTTC. Protein product: CASIGTGKANYEQYF.

Sample share makes this clone medium-sized. The rearrangement uses TRBV11-3 and TRBJ1-2; 9 positions agree with TRBD1. The V gene's germline CDR1 is SGHNT and CDR2 YENEEA. The V and J ends lost 0 bases and 8 bases, in that order; junction bases with no gene match: 4. The CDR3 contains 14 residues. CDR3 loop: CASSLETGTGGYTF. In nucleotides, the CDR3 is TGTGCCAGCAGCTTAGAGACCGGGACAGGGGGCTACACCTTC.

The table lists this clone with a few counts. The genes are TRBV28 and TRBJ2-5; D ambiguous. The CDR3 spans 15 residues. The V and J ends lost 5 bases and 7 bases respectively, with 20 bases between them. CDR1 is MDHEN, CDR2 SYDVKM, per germline. CDR3 coding DNA: TGTGCCAGCAGTAAGAATAAGGCCACCCATGGGACCCAGTACTTC. Protein product: CASSKNKATHGTQYF.

By sample share, this clone is medium-sized. The chain couples TRBV11-3 to TRBJ2-7; 8 positions match TRBD2. The germline CDR1 and CDR2 sequences are SGHNT and YENEEA. Trimming at V came to 1 base and at J to 5 bases, leaving 7 bases not matched to a gene. This CDR3 region has 15 residues. The CDR3 here is CASSLGGGRKNEQYF. CDR3 sequence (DNA): TGTGCCAGCAGCTTAGGAGGCGGGAGGAAAAACGAGCAGTACTTC.

In its sample, this clone was seen a few times. This rearrangement joins TRBV6-8 to TRBJ2-7; 9 nucleotides match TRBD1. J was trimmed by 3 bases and V by 5 bases; bases with no gene match: 5. CDR3 length: 14 residues. The germline V gene has CDR1 MNHGY and CDR2 SAAAGT. CDR3 bases: TGTGCCAGCAGTGGGACAGGGATTTTCTACGAGCAGTACTTC. This translates into CASSGTGIFYEQYF.

The chain carries TRBV6-8 and TRBJ2-7, with 8 bases fitting TRBD2. Germline values: CDR1 MNHGY, CDR2 SAAAGT. The V segment lost 6 bases and the J segment 5 bases; nucleotides outside the gene matches: 6. The CDR3 runs 13 residues. The CDR3 protein is CASRGLVGDEQYF. The CDR3 coding sequence is TGTGCCAGCAGGGGACTAGTAGGTGACGAGCAGTACTTC.

This clone has more than one count but fewer than ten. The chain recombines TRBV28 with TRBJ2-7; D call uncertain. Germline CDR1 MDHEN, CDR2 SYDVKM. Trimming stripped 4 bases from V and 1 base from J, with 14 bases between. The CDR3 has 15 residues. This CDR3 is CASSSNYGYSYEQYF. CDR3 sequence (DNA): TGTGCCAGCAGTTCCAATTACGGGTATTCCTACGAGCAGTACTTC.

The gene calls are TRBV5-1 and TRBJ2-1; 8 nucleotides match TRBD1. Germline CDR1 reads SGHRS; CDR2 reads YFSETQ. J gave up 0 bases and V 2 bases, and 4 bases lay outside the gene matches. The CDR3 spans 16 residues. The CDR3 DNA reads TGCGCCAGCAGCTTACAGGGGGTAAGCTCCTACAATGAGCAGTTCTTC. Residues: CASSLQGVSSYNEQFF.

This chain links TRBV14 with TRBJ2-7, with TRBD2 as a possible D gene (5 bases). This CDR3 comprises 13 residues. Between the trimmed V and J ends, which lost 6 bases and 2 bases, there was a span of 11 bases. Germline CDR1 is SGHDN and CDR2 is FVKESK. The CDR3 here is CASSQSSAYEQYF. CDR3 bases: TGTGCCAGCAGTCAGAGTAGCGCCTACGAGCAGTACTTC.

The rearrangement joins TRBV6-8 to TRBJ2-7, with 7 bases that match TRBD2. This CDR3 has 15 residues. Germline V CDR1 and CDR2: MNHGY, SAAAGT. V gave up 1 base and J gave up 3 bases; unmatched junction bases: 6. The CDR3 sequence is CASSYLAGRGYEQYF. CDR3 coding DNA: TGTGCCAGCAGTTACTTAGCGGGCCGGGGCTACGAGCAGTACTTC.

This clone was seen a few times. The chain joins TRBV6-8 to TRBJ2-7; 7 nucleotides match TRBD1. CDR1 is MNHGY, CDR2 SAAAGT, per germline. The CDR3 runs to 12 residues. The V and J ends lost 0 bases and 9 bases, in that order; junction bases with no gene match: 2. The DNA for the CDR3 is TGTGCCAGCAGTTACTCGAGGGGGCGGCAGTACTTC. This sequence encodes CASSYSRGRQYF.

This chain connects TRBV11-3 to TRBJ1-2; 8 nucleotides agree with TRBD1. V was clipped by 3 bases and J by 7 bases; unmatched bases: 10. Germline CDR1 SGHNT, CDR2 YENEEA. There are 15 residues in the CDR3. CDR3 bases: TGTGCCAGCAGCTTGGTCCCCGACAGGGGAGGTGGCTACACCTTC. This gives the protein CASSLVPDRGGGYTF.